This T cell receptor (beta chain) was obtained from a study of T cell repertoires in cytomegalovirus infection. Study-level background: The study used recently identified HLA-C-restricted and well-studied HLA-B-restricted CMV epitopes.

This clonotype has more than one count but fewer than ten. Its antigen is unknown. One entry per CDR3 protein results from TCRdb running MiXCR on the reads. Here the sample spans about 280,000 distinct CDR3 sequences, about 20% being singletons. Trimming took 2 bases from V and 6 from J, leaving 13 bases between them. CDR1 and CDR2 (germline): SGHVS, FQNEAQ. The CDR3 spans 14 residues. Sequenced material: cultured PBMCs, taken from culture after CMV antigen stimulation. The clonotype originates from a human donor in good health (CMV status not recorded). Some clones in this sample may be carry-over from other donors' samples. V and J are TRBV7-8 and TRBJ1-2; D may be TRBD1 (5 bases). The CDR3 region has the DNA TGTGCCAGCAGCTTATTCGTCAGGGTAGATGGCTACACCTTC. Translating gives CASSLFVRVDGYTF.